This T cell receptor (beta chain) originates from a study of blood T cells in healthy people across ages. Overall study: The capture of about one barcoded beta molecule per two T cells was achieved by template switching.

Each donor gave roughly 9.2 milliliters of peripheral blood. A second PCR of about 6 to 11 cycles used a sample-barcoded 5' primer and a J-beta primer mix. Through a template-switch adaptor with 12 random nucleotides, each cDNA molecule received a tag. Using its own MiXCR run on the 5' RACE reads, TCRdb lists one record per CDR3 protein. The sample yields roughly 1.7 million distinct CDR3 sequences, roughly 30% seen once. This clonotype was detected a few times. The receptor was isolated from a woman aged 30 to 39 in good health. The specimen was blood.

CDR3 sequence reads: CASSVRGRRENEQFF. The DNA of the CDR3 is TGTGCCAGCAGCGTACGCGGGAGGAGGGAAAATGAGCAGTTCTTC. V and J are TRBV9 and TRBJ2-1; TRBD2 matches 8 bases. The CDR3 spans 15 residues. V trimming: 1 base; J trimming: 7 bases; junction bases outside the gene matches: 7. Germline V gene sequence: CDR1 SGDLS, CDR2 YYNGEE.